A single T cell receptor beta chain is shown here with its context. This sample was taken from a study of blood T cell repertoires in COVID-19. Original methodology: Estimation of nucleated cell counts relied on the amplification of reference gene primers. TCRdb's table, derived via immunoSEQ multiplex PCR, lists solely in-frame clones and lacks some. V and J calls and clone size follow that table, whereas D and trimming were derived from the DNA. The sample consists of under 350,000 clones, approximately 85% of them appearing once. The sample consisted of peripheral blood. The receptor was isolated from a woman between 65 and 79 years old with acute or convalescent COVID-19.

The CDR3 region has the DNA TGTGCCAGTGCCCTGGCGGGGGCCACCTACAATGAGCAGTTCTTC. Protein product: CASALAGATYNEQFF. This sequence joins TRBV19 and TRBJ2-1; tentatively, D is TRBD2 (7 bases). V lost 8 bases and J lost 2, with 16 bases in between. The CDR3 contains 15 residues. The germline CDR1 and CDR2 sequences are LNHDA and SQIVND (reference sequence).